The 11 T cell receptor beta chains given below trace back to one sample, sequenced in a study of T-cell memory formation after mild COVID-19. In TCRdb, the 5' RACE reads were re-called with MiXCR into one record per CDR3 protein. The data hold some 340,000 distinct CDR3 sequences, with approximately 12% observed a single time. Specimen: PBMCs or a T cell subset sorted from them (not recorded which). The receptors were sampled from a man aged 18-30 years who had mild COVID-19 (a few samples of this study predate the infection). Cell type and time point are not known.

There are a few counts of this clonotype. This chain joins TRBV6-6 and TRBJ2-3; D might be TRBD2 (5 bases). This CDR3 spans 14 amino acids. The germline V gene has CDR1 MNHNY and CDR2 SVGAGI (reference sequence). Trimming left V 6 bases short and J 6 bases short, with 16 bases between. The CDR3 loop is CASSPLDWGDTQYF. In DNA, the CDR3 is TGTGCCAGCAGCCCCCTGGACTGGGGTGATACGCAGTATTTT.

V is TRBV13 and J is TRBJ2-7, with 7 bases that match TRBD2. After removal of 3 bases from V and 0 bases from J, the junction contained 8 bases not matched to a gene. The CDR3 length is 16 residues. Per the germline V gene, CDR1 is PRHDT and CDR2 is FYEKMQ (reference sequence). The CDR3 nucleotides read TGTGCCAGCAGCTTGTTCGGCGGGACTAACTCCTACGAGCAGTACTTC. Translating gives CASSLFGGTNSYEQYF.

This clonotype was counted a few times. The chain has TRBV7-8 and TRBJ2-1, with no clear D. The V end was cut by 4 bases, the J end by 7 bases, with 14 bases between. The CDR3 length is 14 residues. CDR1 SGHVS and CDR2 FQNEAQ come from the germline V gene. The CDR3: CASSYESPGNEQFF. In DNA, the CDR3 is TGTGCCAGCAGCTATGAGTCACCCGGTAATGAGCAGTTCTTC.

CDR3 amino acids: CASSYSTGLNQPQHF. The CDR3, as DNA: TGTGCCAGCAGTTACTCGACAGGGCTCAATCAGCCCCAGCATTTT. The rearrangement joins TRBV6-5 to TRBJ1-5; 7 bases map to TRBD1. Looked up from germline, CDR1 is MNHEY and CDR2 is SVGAGI. J lost 3 bases, V lost 0 bases, and 2 bases had no gene match. CDR3 size: 15 residues.

This clonotype was counted at least ten times. J is TRBJ1-5 and V is TRBV4-2; 7 positions match TRBD1. The CDR3 runs to 15 residues. Germline loops: CDR1 LGHNA, CDR2 YNFKEQ. V was pared by 4 bases and J by 9 bases, with 12 bases of the junction left unmatched. Written as DNA, the CDR3 is TGTGCCAGCAGCCGAGCAGGACAGGAGCCGCTGCCCCAGCATTTT. Its translation is CASSRAGQEPLPQHF.

This clonotype showed up just a few times. The chain employs TRBV5-5 and TRBJ2-7, with 10 bases fitting TRBD1. CDR3 length: 15 amino acids. CDR1 is SGHKS and CDR2 is YYEKEE in the germline V gene (reference sequence). Trimming cost V 4 bases and J 5 bases; bases outside gene matches: 9. The chain's CDR3 is CASSVRDRGFHEQYF. The CDR3 DNA reads TGTGCCAGCAGCGTCCGGGACAGGGGTTTCCACGAGCAGTACTTC.

The rearrangement uses TRBV9 and TRBJ2-3; 8 bases are a match to TRBD2. V lost 0 bases to trimming and J lost 11 bases; unmatched junction nucleotides: 8. The CDR3 totals 14 residues. CDR1 and CDR2 (germline): SGDLS, YYNGEE. CDR3 residues: CASSVAGGPRGQYF. The CDR3 DNA sequence: TGTGCCAGCAGCGTAGCGGGGGGGCCTAGGGGGCAGTATTTT.

This clonotype appeared many times. The chain carries TRBV7-9 and TRBJ1-5; D unresolved. There are 17 residues in the CDR3. V dropped 1 base and J dropped 1 base, with 14 bases sitting between them. From germline, CDR1 is SEHNR and CDR2 FQNEAQ (reference sequence). DNA for the CDR3: TGTGCCAGCAGCTTAGGGTCCGGGATCCCGAGCAATCAGCCCCAGCATTTT. Translation gives CASSLGSGIPSNQPQHF.

The CDR3 spells CASSYSKGWNTEAFF. CDR3 in DNA: TGTGCCAGCAGTTACTCGAAGGGTTGGAACACTGAAGCTTTCTTT. V and J are TRBV6-2 or TRBV6-3 and TRBJ1-1; D remains unclear. CDR3 size: 15 residues. From germline, CDR1 is MNHEY and CDR2 SVGEGT. The V end lost 0 bases, the J end lost 1 base, and 9 bases lay between the germline ends.

This clonotype was observed a handful of times. The genes are TRBV6-5 and TRBJ1-1; D is unresolved. V dropped 8 bases and J dropped 6 bases, with 10 bases sitting between them. Germline loops: CDR1 MNHEY, CDR2 SVGAGI. CDR3 length: 11 amino acids. CDR3 residues: CASEGGAEAFF. The CDR3 DNA reads TGTGCCAGCGAGGGCGGCGCTGAAGCTTTCTTT.

This clonotype was detected a few times. The chain has TRBV6-5 and TRBJ1-4; perhaps TRBD1 as D (6 bases). The CDR3 contains 13 residues. V lost 6 bases and J 1 base, leaving 6 bases between the germline ends. CDR1 and CDR2 from the germline V gene are MNHEY and SVGAGI. The CDR3 DNA reads TGTGCCAGCAGGGGACAAACTAATGAAAAACTGTTTTTT. Protein: CASRGQTNEKLFF.